This T cell receptor (beta chain) emerged from a study of post-analysis software for immune sequencing data. This clonotype was seen more than once but under ten times. Its matching antigen is unknown. This CDR3 has 14 amino acids. V was cut by 4 bases and J by 2 bases, with 10 bases left in between. Overall study results and limits: Clustering by F measure revealed strong co-clustering among samples prepared together in one batch. In patients, TRBV5-6, TRBV5-1 and TRBV20-1 belonged to five TRBV segments found more frequently than in controls. Patients with multiple sclerosis recorded significantly lower normalized Chao1 diversity than controls, the study found.

Unique molecular identifiers featured in each of the TCR beta cDNA libraries. Each sample of about 0.9 to 10 million input T cells yielded roughly 0.5 million cDNA molecules, so each molecule approximated one T cell. Via MiXCR, TCRdb re-called the PCR reads, giving one row per CDR3 protein. The table has hundreds of thousands of distinct CDR3 sequences, about 53% seen once; the top ten hold around 4.5%. Sequencing input: blood. The sequence was obtained from a girl between 5 and 17 years old with multiple sclerosis. The chain couples TRBV12-3 or TRBV12-4 to TRBJ2-3; a weak D match, TRBD1 (6 bases). The CDR3 sequence is CASSWGTITDTQYF. The CDR3 nucleotides read TGTGCCAGCAGTTGGGGGACAATCACAGATACGCAGTATTTT.